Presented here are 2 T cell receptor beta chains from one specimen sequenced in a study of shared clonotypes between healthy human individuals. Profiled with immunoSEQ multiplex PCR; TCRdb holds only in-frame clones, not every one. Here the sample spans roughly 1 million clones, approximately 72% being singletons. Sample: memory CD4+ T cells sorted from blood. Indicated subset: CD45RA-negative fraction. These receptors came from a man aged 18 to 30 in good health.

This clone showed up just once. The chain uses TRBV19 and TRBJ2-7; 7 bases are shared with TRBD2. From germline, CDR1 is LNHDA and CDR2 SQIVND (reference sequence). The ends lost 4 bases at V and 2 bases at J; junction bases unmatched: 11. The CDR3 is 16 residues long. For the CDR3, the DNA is TGTGCCAGTAGTAGACGGGAGGCTTTCAACCCCTACGAGCAGTACTTC. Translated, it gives CASSRREAFNPYEQYF.

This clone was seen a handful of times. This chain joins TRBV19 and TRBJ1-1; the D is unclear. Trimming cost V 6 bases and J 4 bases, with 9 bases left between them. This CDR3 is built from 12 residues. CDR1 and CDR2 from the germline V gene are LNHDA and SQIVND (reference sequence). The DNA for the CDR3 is TGTGCCAGTAGGCAGTGGGCCACTGAAGCTTTCTTT. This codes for CASRQWATEAFF.